This T cell receptor beta chain was identified in a study of memory CD4+ T cells and cytomegalovirus serostatus. The sort gate was single viable CD3+CD4+CD8-CD45RO+ cells for memory CD4+ T cells. The method was immunoSEQ multiplex PCR; TCRdb's version includes in-frame clones alone and lacks a portion of them. The table includes around 40,000 clones, 78% detected once. Trimming removed 1 base at V and 0 bases at J, with 13 bases between. Per the germline V gene, CDR1 is SGHAT and CDR2 is FQNNGV. CDR3 length: 17 residues. The sequence was collected from an adult in good health and CMV-seronegative. The chain links TRBV11-2 to TRBJ1-3, with a weak D call TRBD1 (5 bases). Sequenced: memory CD4+ T cells from blood. DNA for the CDR3: TGTGCCAGCAGCTTAGGAGGCACAGGCCGCTCTGGAAACACCATATATTTT. It codes for CASSLGGTGRSGNTIYF. The complete variable domain, with remaining parts taken from reference TRBV11-2 and TRBJ1-3, reads EAGVAQSPRYKIIEKRQSVAFWCNPISGHATLYWYQQILGQGPKLLIQFQNNGVVDDSQLPKDRFSAERLKGVDSTLKIQPAKLEDSAVYLCASSLGGTGRSGNTIYFGEGSWLTVV.